This T cell receptor (beta chain) was captured in a study of blood T cell repertoires in COVID-19. Across the whole study: COVID-19 samples, acute and convalescent, were from the United States, Italy and Spain.

The protocol was immunoSEQ multiplex PCR, while the TCRdb copy is restricted to in-frame clones and leaves out a portion. The table records about 190,000 clones, around nine tenths of them present only once. Trimming removed 9 bases at V and 3 bases at J, with 22 bases between. Germline-derived CDR1 and CDR2 are KGHDR and SFDVKD. The length of the CDR3 is 16 residues. The source of this sequence is a human donor in a cohort sampled during active COVID-19. Specimen: peripheral blood. The chain has TRBV24-1 and TRBJ1-1; D might be TRBD1 (5 bases). CDR3 nucleotides: TGTGCCACCCATAGATGGGGCGCGGTAAAGGACACTGAAGCTTTCTTT. As protein: CATHRWGAVKDTEAFF.